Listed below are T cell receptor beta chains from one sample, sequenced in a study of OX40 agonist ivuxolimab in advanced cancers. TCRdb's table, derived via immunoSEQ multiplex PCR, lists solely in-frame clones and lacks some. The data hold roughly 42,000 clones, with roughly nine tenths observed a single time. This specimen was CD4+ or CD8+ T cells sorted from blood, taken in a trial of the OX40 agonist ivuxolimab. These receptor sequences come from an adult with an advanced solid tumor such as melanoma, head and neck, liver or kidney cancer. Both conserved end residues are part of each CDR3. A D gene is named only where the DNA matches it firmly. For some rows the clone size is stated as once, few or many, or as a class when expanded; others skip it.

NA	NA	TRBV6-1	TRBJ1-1	CASMGNTEAFF	TGTGCCAGCATGGGGAACACTGAAGCTTTCTTT
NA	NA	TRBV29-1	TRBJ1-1	CSGRAGNTEAFF	TGCAGCGGAAGGGCTGGGAACACTGAAGCTTTCTTT
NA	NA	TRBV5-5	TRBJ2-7	CASSLVREQYF	TGTGCCAGCAGCTTGGTTAGAGAGCAGTACTTC
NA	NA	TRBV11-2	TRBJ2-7	CASAAGLSYEQYF	TGTGCCAGCGCTGCGGGCCTCTCCTACGAGCAGTACTTC
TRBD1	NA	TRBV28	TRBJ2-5	CASSPDRGYQETQYF	TGTGCCAGCAGTCCGGACAGGGGATACCAAGAGACCCAGTACTTC
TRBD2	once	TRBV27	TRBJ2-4	CASRGMTSGPSQNIQYF	TGTGCCAGCAGGGGAATGACTAGCGGGCCCTCACAAAACATTCAGTACTTC
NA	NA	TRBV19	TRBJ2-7	CASSWDFFYEQYF	TGTGCCAGTAGTTGGGACTTCTTCTACGAGCAGTACTTC
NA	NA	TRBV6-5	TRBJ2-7	CASSYPGREQYF	TGTGCCAGCAGTTACCCGGGAAGGGAGCAGTACTTC
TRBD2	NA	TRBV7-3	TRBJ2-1	CASSLGTSGGPYNEQFF	TGTGCCAGCAGCCTAGGGACTAGCGGGGGGCCTTACAATGAGCAGTTCTTC
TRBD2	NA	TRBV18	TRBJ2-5	CASSAVSGRPGETQYF	TGTGCCAGCTCAGCCGTCAGCGGGAGGCCCGGGGAGACCCAGTACTTC
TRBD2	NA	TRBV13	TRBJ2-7	CASSGPPSGRSYEQYF	TGTGCCAGCAGCGGCCCCCCTAGCGGTCGCTCCTACGAGCAGTACTTC
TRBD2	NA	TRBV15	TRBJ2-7	CATSQMTSGRAHEQYF	TGTGCCACCAGTCAGATGACTAGCGGGAGGGCACACGAGCAGTACTTC
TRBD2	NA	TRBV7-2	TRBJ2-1	CASSSLAAPYNEQFF	TGTGCCAGCAGCTCACTAGCGGCACCCTACAATGAGCAGTTCTTC
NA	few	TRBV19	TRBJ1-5	CASSMLGGPQHF	TGTGCCAGTAGTATGTTGGGGGGGCCCCAGCATTTT
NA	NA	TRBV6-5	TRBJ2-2	CASSYSAGSGELFF	TGTGCCAGCAGTTACTCGGCGGGGTCCGGGGAGCTGTTTTTT
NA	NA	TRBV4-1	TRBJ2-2	CASSQGGPGELFF	TGCGCCAGCAGCCAGGGAGGCCCCGGGGAGCTGTTTTTT
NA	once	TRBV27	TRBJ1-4	CASSLGTKYEKLFF	TGTGCCAGCAGTCTTGGGACAAAGTACGAAAAACTGTTTTTT
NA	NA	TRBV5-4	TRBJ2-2	CASSLDTGELFF	TGTGCCAGCAGCCTGGACACCGGGGAGCTGTTTTTT
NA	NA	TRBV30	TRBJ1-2	CAWSFQAYGYTF	TGTGCCTGGAGCTTCCAGGCCTATGGCTACACCTTC
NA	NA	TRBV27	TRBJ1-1	CASSPQGAGTEAFF	TGTGCCAGCAGTCCCCAAGGGGCCGGAACTGAAGCTTTCTTT
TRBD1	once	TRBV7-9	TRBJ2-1	CASQQSSQGADFEQFF	TGTGCCAGCCAACAGTCCTCGCAGGGGGCGGATTTCGAGCAGTTCTTC
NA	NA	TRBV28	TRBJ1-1	CASSIGSGRTEAFF	TGTGCCAGCAGCATAGGGAGCGGACGGACTGAAGCTTTCTTT
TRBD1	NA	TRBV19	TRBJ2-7	CASATGGGPEQYF	TGTGCCAGTGCGACAGGGGGCGGCCCCGAGCAGTACTTC
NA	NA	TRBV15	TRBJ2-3	CATSRGIGDTQYF	TGTGCCACCAGCAGAGGAATTGGAGATACGCAGTATTTT
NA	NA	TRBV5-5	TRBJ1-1	CASSVGTSEAFF	TGTGCCAGCAGCGTAGGGACAAGTGAAGCTTTCTTT
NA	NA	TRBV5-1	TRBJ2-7	CASSLERDSSYEQYF	TGCGCCAGCAGCTTGGAAAGGGATAGCTCCTACGAGCAGTACTTC
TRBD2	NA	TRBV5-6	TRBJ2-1	CASSPGALAELYEQFF	TGTGCCAGCAGCCCGGGAGCCCTAGCGGAGCTCTATGAGCAGTTCTTC
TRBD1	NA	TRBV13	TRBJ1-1	CASSSLPGQEAFF	TGTGCCAGCAGCTCACTCCCGGGACAGGAAGCTTTCTTT
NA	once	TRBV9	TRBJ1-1	CASSVGHTNTEAFF	TGTGCCAGCAGCGTAGGACATACGAACACTGAAGCTTTCTTT
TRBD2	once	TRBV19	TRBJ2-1	CASSIRWLADPYNEQFF	TGTGCCAGTAGTATCAGGTGGCTAGCGGACCCCTACAATGAGCAGTTCTTC
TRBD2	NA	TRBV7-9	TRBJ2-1	CASWAGGFNEQFF	TGTGCCAGCTGGGCGGGAGGGTTCAATGAGCAGTTCTTC
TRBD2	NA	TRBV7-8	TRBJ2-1	CASSFPRTVGDSSGSIYNEQFF	TGTGCCAGCAGCTTCCCGCGTACAGTTGGGGACTCTAGCGGGAGTATCTACAATGAGCAGTTCTTC
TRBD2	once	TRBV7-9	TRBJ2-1	CASSQTTGLSYNEQFF	TGTGCCAGCAGCCAAACTACGGGACTATCCTACAATGAGCAGTTCTTC
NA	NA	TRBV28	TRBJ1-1	CASSLGQNTEAFF	TGTGCCAGCAGTTTGGGACAGAACACTGAAGCTTTCTTT
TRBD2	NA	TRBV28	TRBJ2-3	CASSRAGGPPDTQYF	TGTGCCAGCAGCCGAGCGGGAGGGCCGCCAGATACGCAGTATTTT
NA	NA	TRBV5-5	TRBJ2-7	CASSFQGASYEQYF	TGTGCCAGCAGCTTCCAAGGGGCATCCTACGAGCAGTACTTC
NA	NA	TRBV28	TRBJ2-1	CASSPPHDINNEQFF	TGTGCCAGCAGTCCACCACACGATATCAACAATGAGCAGTTCTTC